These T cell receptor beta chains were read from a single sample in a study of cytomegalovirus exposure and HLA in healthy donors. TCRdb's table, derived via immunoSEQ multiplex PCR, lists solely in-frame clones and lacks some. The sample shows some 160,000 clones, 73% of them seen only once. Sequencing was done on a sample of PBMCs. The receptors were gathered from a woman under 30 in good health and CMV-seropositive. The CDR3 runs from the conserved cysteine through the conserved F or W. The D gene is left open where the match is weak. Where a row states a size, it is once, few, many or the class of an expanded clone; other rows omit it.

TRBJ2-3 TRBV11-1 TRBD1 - TGTGCCAGCAGCATAAGGGGACAGGGTGGTTGGGATACGCAGTATTTT CASSIRGQGGWDTQYF
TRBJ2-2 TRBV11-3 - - TGTGCCAGCACCACATCCGGGGGGGAGCTGTTTTTT CASTTSGGELFF
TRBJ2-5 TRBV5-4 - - TGTGCCAGCAGCTGGCGTGGGGGCGCGGGTCAAGAGACCCAGTACTTC CASSWRGGAGQETQYF
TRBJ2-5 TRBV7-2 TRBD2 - TGTGCCAGCAGCTTAAGCGGGGGCCGGGAGACCCAGTACTTC CASSLSGGRETQYF
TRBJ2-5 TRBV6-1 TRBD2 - TGTGCCAGCAGTGAAGCCCCGTGGGAAGCGGGGGGGAGGGAGACCCAGTACTTC CASSEAPWEAGGRETQYF
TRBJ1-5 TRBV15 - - TGTGCCACCAGCAGAGATAGATCCCCCCTTCAGCCCCAGCATTTT CATSRDRSPLQPQHF
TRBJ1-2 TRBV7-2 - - TGTGCCAGCAGCTTAGCTGTGGGGCACTATGGCTACACCTTC CASSLAVGHYGYTF
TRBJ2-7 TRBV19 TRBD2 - TGTGCCAGTAGTATGGGAGGGACGGATACCTACGAGCAGTACTTC CASSMGGTDTYEQYF
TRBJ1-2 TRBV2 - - TGTGCCAGCAGGGGCATCGGGGGACCGGACGACTATGGCTACACCTTC CASRGIGGPDDYGYTF
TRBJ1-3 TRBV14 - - TGTGCCAGCAGCCAAGATGCCGGTTTAGGAAACACCATATATTTT CASSQDAGLGNTIYF
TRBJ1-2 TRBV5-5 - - TGTGCCAGCAGCTCGGGGGGGAAAGCTAACTATGGCTACACCTTC CASSSGGKANYGYTF
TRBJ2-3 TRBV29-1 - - TGCAGCGTTGACTACACAGATACGCAGTATTTT CSVDYTDTQYF
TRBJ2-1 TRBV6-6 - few TGTGCCAGCAGTTACTCAACCGAGACCAGCGGCGAGCAGTTCTTC CASSYSTETSGEQFF
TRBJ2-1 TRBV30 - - TGTGCCTGGAGTGGGACTTCCGCTGGGGACAATGAGCAGTTCTTC CAWSGTSAGDNEQFF
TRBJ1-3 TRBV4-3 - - TGCGCCAGCAGCCAAGTCAGGGGTGCGGGAAACACCATATATTTT CASSQVRGAGNTIYF
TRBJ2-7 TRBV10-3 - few TGTGCCATCACCTCGGGTACGGGGGTATACGAGCAGTACTTC CAITSGTGVYEQYF
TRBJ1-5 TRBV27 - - TGTGCCAGCATAGTAGGGAGACAGGCCCTCGATCAGCCCCAGCATTTT CASIVGRQALDQPQHF
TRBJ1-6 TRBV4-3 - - TGCGCCAGCAGCCAATCCAGGGATAATTCACCCCTCCACTTT CASSQSRDNSPLHF